This T cell receptor (beta chain) is from a study of blood T cell repertoires in COVID-19. Study-wide background: COVID-19 samples collected from the United States, Italy and Spain covered acute and convalescent phases. Sources were T cells, B-cell-depleted T cells, or PBMCs; the material itself was cDNA or gDNA.

The CDR3 has 14 amino acids. Germline V gene lookup returns CDR1 MGHRA and CDR2 YSYEKL. The J segment lost 6 bases and the V segment lost 4 bases, leaving 6 bases of the junction unmatched. In the source study's methods: Reference gene primer amplification gave estimated nucleated cell counts. Profiling relied on immunoSEQ multiplex PCR, and the TCRdb table lists in-frame clones only, not all of them. V and J calls and clone size come straight from that table; D and trimming were deduced from the DNA. Among over 90,000 clones listed, around four fifths were seen once. This clonotype was sampled from a man aged 55-75 years with active or convalescent COVID-19. Sequenced material: peripheral blood. The chain has TRBV4-1 and TRBJ2-1, with 7 bases aligning to TRBD2. This CDR3 is CASSLSPSGNEQFF. Here the CDR3 DNA reads TGCGCCAGCAGCCTAAGCCCTAGCGGCAATGAGCAGTTCTTC.